These 31 T cell receptor beta chains were sequenced from one sample in a study of molecular identifiers for immune sequencing clone quantification. TCRdb re-called the PCR reads with MiXCR, one entry per CDR3 protein. Among about 500,000 distinct CDR3 sequences, around a fifth were seen once, and the ten largest hold about 0.8%. Sequenced input: naive CD8+ T cells from blood, with Jurkat cell RNA spiked in. The subset is: FACS-sorted CD8+CD4-CCR7+CD45RA+ naive T cells. Receptors originate from a human donor in good health. Some libraries in this study had Jurkat cell RNA spiked in.

On this clonotype itself: A much larger clonotype is one base distant, so this may be a read error. The chain joins TRBV5-4 to TRBJ2-3; D gene ambiguous. Trimming took off 6 bases at V and 3 bases at J, with 11 bases between the two ends. CDR3 size: 13 residues. The germline CDR1 and CDR2 sequences are SGHNT and YYREEE (reference sequence). CDR3 coding DNA: TGTGCCAGCAAGGGTTTTGGAACAGATACGCAGTATTTT. Amino acids: CASKGFGTDTQYF.

As regards this clonotype: This clone may be a read error of a much larger clone one base away. This chain links TRBV6-6 with TRBJ2-5; unclear D gene. Germline CDR1 is MNHNY and CDR2 is SVGAGI (reference sequence). The CDR3 is 12 amino acids. The CDR3 is CASSYVKETRYF. The CDR3 DNA follows: TGTGCCAGCAGTTACGTGAAAGAGACCCGGTACTTC.

This clonotype was recorded once. Lacking the conserved final phenylalanine or tryptophan, this CDR3 likely reflects a read error. This chain links TRBV27 with TRBJ1-5, with 7 bases that match TRBD1. The length of the CDR3 is 16 residues. The germline gives CDR1 MNHEY, CDR2 SMNVEV (reference sequence). The V and J ends lost 0 bases and 3 bases, in that order; junction bases with no gene match: 5. In nucleotides, the CDR3 is TGTGCCAGCAGTTTATCAGGGGGCGGCAACAATCAGCCCCAGCATTCT. Its protein product is CASSLSGGGNNQPQHS.

This clonotype appeared a few times. The chain carries TRBV27 and TRBJ2-1; D is ambiguous. V was cut by 2 bases and J by 5 bases, with 4 bases left in between. The CDR3 consists of 12 residues. Germline-derived CDR1 and CDR2 are MNHEY and SMNVEV (reference sequence). CDR3 in DNA: TGTGCCAGCAGTTTAAGCCACAATGAGCAGTTCTTC. Protein sequence: CASSLSHNEQFF.

This clonotype was observed many times. V and J are TRBV5-4 and TRBJ2-3; D gene unclear. Trimming removed 4 bases at V and 0 bases at J, with 15 bases between. Germline-derived CDR1 and CDR2 are SGHNT and YYREEE (reference sequence). The CDR3 loop spans 16 amino acids. The DNA of the CDR3 is TGTGCCAGCAGCGGTTTTGACGGGCCAAGCACAGATACGCAGTATTTT. Amino acids: CASSGFDGPSTDTQYF.

This clonotype was observed at least ten times. The V call is TRBV7-9, the J call TRBJ1-1; D is perhaps TRBD1 (5 bases). In germline, CDR1 is SEHNR, CDR2 FQNEAQ (reference sequence). This CDR3 is 16 amino acids long. Trimming removed 5 bases from V and 5 bases from J, with 21 bases in between. CDR3 region: CASSPRSGMEGTEAFF. In DNA form, the CDR3 reads TGTGCCAGCAGCCCCCGATCTGGGATGGAGGGGACTGAAGCTTTCTTT.

The chain links TRBV7-9 to TRBJ2-1; 11 nucleotides align to TRBD1. Germline CDR1 reads SEHNR; CDR2 reads FQNEAQ (reference sequence). This CDR3 is 13 amino acids long. V shed 8 bases, J shed 12 bases, and the junction held 9 bases outside the gene matches. CDR3 DNA: TGTGCCAGCGGGGGACAGGGGGAATGGTGGCAGTTCTTC. It yields the protein CASGGQGEWWQFF.

This clonotype was seen ten or more times. V gene TRBV20-1 combines with J gene TRBJ2-7, with 9 bases aligning to TRBD2. Germline CDR1 and CDR2: DFQATT and SNEGSKA (reference sequence). The ends lost 1 base at V and 2 bases at J; junction bases unmatched: 0. The CDR3 is 13 amino acids. The CDR3 region has the DNA TGCAGTGCTAGAGTAGCGGGGGCCTACGAGCAGTACTTC. Protein sequence: CSARVAGAYEQYF.

Comments on this clonotype: This could be a read error, since a much larger clone is one nucleotide away. The V and J genes are TRBV29-1 and TRBJ1-1; tentative D call: TRBD1 (5 bases). From germline, CDR1 is SQVTM and CDR2 ANQGSEA. V lost 4 bases, J lost 8 bases, and 17 bases lay in between. The CDR3 length is 13 residues. Here the CDR3 DNA reads TGCAGCGTTGGCCGGGGGGAGATGAAAGAAGCTTTCTTT. The encoded protein is CSVGRGEMKEAFF.

V and J are TRBV7-9 and TRBJ2-7; 8 bases are shared with TRBD1. CDR1 SEHNR and CDR2 FQNEAQ come from the germline V gene (reference sequence). V lost 1 base, J lost 5 bases, and 4 bases stayed unmatched. The CDR3 consists of 14 residues. The CDR3 nucleotides read TGTGCCAGCAGCTTAGGACAGGGGACCGACGAGCAGTACTTC. Protein sequence: CASSLGQGTDEQYF.

This clonotype was seen many times. DNA for the CDR3: TGTGCCAGTAGTGGACAGATAGCGGACACTGAAGCTTTCTTT. Protein: CASSGQIADTEAFF. The J gene is TRBJ1-1, the V gene TRBV19, with D perhaps TRBD1 (6 bases). The CDR3 contains 14 residues. In germline, CDR1 is LNHDA, CDR2 SQIVND (reference sequence). The ends were cut back, 5 bases at V and 3 bases at J, with 13 bases in the middle. The full variable domain, in which reference TRBV19 and TRBJ1-1 provide the parts outside the CDR3, is DGGITQSPKYLFRKEGQNVTLSCEQNLNHDAMYWYRQDPGQGLRLIYYSQIVNDFQKGDIAEGYSVSREKKESFPLTVTSAQKNPTAFYLCASSGQIADTEAFFGQGTRLTVV.

To note about this clonotype: A much larger clone lies a single base off, so this may be a read error. Lacking the conserved final phenylalanine or tryptophan, this CDR3 likely reflects a read error. This chain uses TRBV20-1 with TRBJ2-2, with D hard to call. Looked up from germline, CDR1 is DFQATT and CDR2 is SNEGSKA (reference sequence). This CDR3 comprises 15 residues. Trimming stripped 5 bases from V and 1 base from J, with 14 bases between. In DNA form, the CDR3 reads TGCAGTGCTTACCCCGATCCAGGGAACACCGGGGAGCTGTTTTCT. Protein: CSAYPDPGNTGELFS.

On this clonotype: A much larger clone lies one base from this, so it may be a read error. A read error is likely, as this CDR3 ends without the conserved phenylalanine or tryptophan. In nucleotides, the CDR3 is TGCGCCAGCAGCCAATTCCCCGGGACACTGTCCTACGAGCAGTACCTC. Amino acid sequence: CASSQFPGTLSYEQYL. The chain couples TRBV4-1 to TRBJ2-7; D is possibly TRBD1 (6 bases). Deletions cut 2 bases from V and 1 base from J, with 15 bases between. The CDR3 is made up of 16 amino acids. Germline assignment: CDR1 MGHRA and CDR2 YSYEKL.

This clonotype showed up many times. The chain recombines TRBV7-2 with TRBJ1-5, with a weak D call TRBD1 (6 bases). The germline V gene encodes CDR1 SGHTA and CDR2 FQGNSA. The V gene lost 3 bases and the J gene lost 7 bases, with 16 bases spanning the gap. The CDR3 contains 15 residues. In DNA form, the CDR3 reads TGTGCCAGCAGCTTCGCCGGGACAAGCGACCAGCCCCAGCATTTT. As protein: CASSFAGTSDQPQHF.

This clonotype was seen many times. V usage is TRBV12-3 or TRBV12-4 and J usage is TRBJ1-1; no firm D call. This CDR3 contains 11 residues. V gave up 6 bases and J gave up 7 bases, with 9 bases separating them. CDR3 amino acids: CASRYSDEAFF. The CDR3 nucleotides read TGTGCCAGCAGGTACAGCGATGAAGCTTTCTTT.

In this sample, this clonotype turned up many times. The rearrangement joins TRBV7-9 to TRBJ2-2; no firm D call. From germline, CDR1 is SEHNR and CDR2 FQNEAQ (reference sequence). V was trimmed by 3 bases and J by 6 bases, leaving 14 bases between them. This CDR3 is 15 amino acids long. The CDR3 here is CASSFSPQVSGELFF. CDR3 bases: TGTGCCAGCAGCTTTTCTCCTCAGGTTTCCGGGGAGCTGTTTTTT.

V usage is TRBV4-3 and J usage is TRBJ2-3; 7 bases agree with TRBD1. J was trimmed by 2 bases and V by 1 base; bases with no gene match: 3. The CDR3 contains 15 residues. From germline, CDR1 is LGHNA and CDR2 YSLEER. CDR3 loop: CASSQGQGFTDTQYF. In nucleotides, the CDR3 is TGCGCCAGCAGCCAAGGACAGGGTTTCACAGATACGCAGTATTTT.

The V gene is TRBV15, the J gene TRBJ1-4; D possibly corresponds to TRBD1 (5 bases). The CDR3 is 20 amino acids. The V and J ends lost 1 base and 0 bases respectively, with 21 bases between them. Germline V gene lookup returns CDR1 LNHNV and CDR2 YYDKDF (reference sequence). The CDR3 region is CATSRVGQGLFPTTNEKLFF. The CDR3 DNA follows: TGTGCCACCAGCAGAGTTGGGCAGGGCTTGTTTCCTACAACTAATGAAAAACTGTTTTTT.

This clonotype was seen at least ten times. This chain joins TRBV20-1 and TRBJ1-1; D might be TRBD1 (6 bases). Trimming pared 0 bases from V and 0 bases from J, leaving 11 bases between. Germline CDR1 is DFQATT and CDR2 is SNEGSKA (reference sequence). The CDR3 has 15 residues. CDR3 nucleotides: TGCAGTGCTAGAGACCGGGACAACCTGAACACTGAAGCTTTCTTT. Its translation: CSARDRDNLNTEAFF.

This clonotype was detected only once. This may arise from a read error, as a much more abundant clone is one base away. The rearrangement uses TRBV7-2 and TRBJ2-3; 9 nucleotides align to TRBD1. Germline-derived CDR1 and CDR2 are SGHTA and FQGNSA. The CDR3 loop spans 14 amino acids. In nucleotides, the CDR3 is TGTGCCTGCAGCTCGGGACAGGGATTGGATACGCAGTATTTT. This codes for CACSSGQGLDTQYF.

As to this clonotype: Because the CDR3 is missing its conserved closing phenylalanine or tryptophan, this is likely a read error. V gene TRBV5-1 combines with J gene TRBJ2-7; 8 bases line up with TRBD1. V gave up 4 bases and J gave up 3 bases; unmatched junction bases: 3. CDR1 is SGHRS, CDR2 YFSETQ, per germline. The CDR3 extends over 13 amino acids. CDR3 sequence (DNA): TGCGCCAGCAGCCGGGACAGGATCTACGAGCAGTACCTC. It yields the protein CASSRDRIYEQYL.

This clonotype was counted many times. The chain recombines TRBV7-8 with TRBJ2-3; D might be TRBD1 (6 bases). The CDR3 is 16 amino acids. Germline V lookup: CDR1 SGHVS, CDR2 FQNEAQ. The V end was cut by 7 bases, the J end by 1 base, with 18 bases between. The CDR3 DNA sequence: TGTGCCAGCACCTTCGGGACACCTTTGGGCACAGATACGCAGTATTTT. Protein product: CASTFGTPLGTDTQYF.

Details on this clonotype: One junction end disagrees with the germline gene, perhaps due to a read error. The chain couples TRBV19 to TRBJ1-6; the match to TRBD1 covers 10 bases. The CDR3 runs 15 residues. From germline, CDR1 is LNHDA and CDR2 SQIVND (reference sequence). The DNA for the CDR3 is TGTGCCAGTGGGGGATTGACAGGGGGCTTTTCACCCCTCCGCTTT. It yields the protein CASGGLTGGFSPLRF.

This clonotype was seen only a few times. The final CDR3 position lacks the conserved phenylalanine or tryptophan, pointing to a likely read error. The V and J genes are TRBV3-1 and TRBJ2-2, with D possibly TRBD2 on 5 matching bases. V lost 3 bases and J lost 6, with 23 bases in between. CDR3 length: 18 residues. Germline assignment: CDR1 LGHDT and CDR2 YNNKEL (reference sequence). Written as DNA, the CDR3 is TGTGCCAGCAGCCAGGGGTCCCCAGCGGTGGGAAAAGCCGGGGAGCTGTTTTCT. The encoded protein is CASSQGSPAVGKAGELFS.

Turning to this clonotype: This may be a read error: a much more frequent sequence differs by one nucleotide. V and J are TRBV28 and TRBJ1-1; TRBD1 aligns across 8 bases. Germline CDR1 and CDR2: MDHEN and SYDVKM. The ends lost 6 bases at V and 4 bases at J; junction bases unmatched: 13. This CDR3 has 16 amino acids. The CDR3 spells CASRDRAGTMSTEAFF. The CDR3 DNA reads TGTGCCAGCAGGGACAGGGCCGGGACCATGAGCACTGAAGCTTTCTTT.

In this sample, this clonotype turned up many times. The genes are TRBV6-2 or TRBV6-3 and TRBJ1-4; the D is unclear. CDR1 MNHEY and CDR2 SVGEGT come from the germline V gene. Trimming pared 6 bases from V and 7 bases from J, leaving 21 bases between. The CDR3 sequence is 16 residues long. The CDR3 bases are TGTGCCAGCAGCTCCGAAAATCCACGGGCGGTTGAAAAACTGTTTTTT. Translation gives CASSSENPRAVEKLFF.

The J gene is TRBJ1-1, the V gene TRBV20-1, with TRBD1 matching over 8 bases. The trim removed 8 bases at V and 9 bases at J, leaving 17 bases unmatched. The CDR3 totals 14 residues. The germline V gene encodes CDR1 DFQATT and CDR2 SNEGSKA (reference sequence). The CDR3 is CSYPRGQGGTKAFF. In nucleotides, the CDR3 is TGCAGTTATCCCCGAGGACAGGGTGGGACTAAAGCTTTCTTT.

Only a few counts were recorded for this clonotype. This sequence joins TRBV27 and TRBJ1-5; a weak D match, TRBD1 (5 bases). The V end was cut by 1 base, the J end by 4 bases, with 14 bases between. The CDR3 consists of 16 residues. Germline V gene sequence: CDR1 MNHEY, CDR2 SMNVEV (reference sequence). CDR3 DNA sequence: TGTGCCAGCAGTTTATACGGGGACGGATTAAATCAGCCCCAGCATTTT. This translates into CASSLYGDGLNQPQHF.

This clonotype has more than one count but fewer than ten. The chain carries TRBV9 and TRBJ1-5; D ambiguous. The CDR3 length is 17 residues. V lost 0 bases, J lost 10 bases, and 23 bases lay in between. Germline V gene data show CDR1 as SGDLS and CDR2 as YYNGEE. The CDR3: CASSVDGGSRGEEPQHF. DNA for the CDR3: TGTGCCAGCAGCGTAGATGGTGGGTCCCGAGGAGAAGAACCCCAGCATTTT.

This clonotype was counted at least ten times. The chain links TRBV4-3 to TRBJ2-1, with D perhaps being TRBD1 or TRBD2 (5 bases each). This CDR3 is 16 amino acids long. Germline V gene lookup returns CDR1 LGHNA and CDR2 YSLEER. Trimming removed 0 bases from V and 0 bases from J, with 9 bases in between. The CDR3 here is CASSQESGSSYNEQFF. CDR3 coding DNA: TGCGCCAGCAGCCAAGAATCAGGGAGCTCCTACAATGAGCAGTTCTTC.

This clonotype was detected once. A read error may be the cause here, since a much bigger clone is one base away. Because it lacks the conserved phenylalanine or tryptophan at the end, this CDR3 is likely a read error. The chain couples TRBV29-1 to TRBJ1-3; tentatively, D is TRBD1 (5 bases). Germline V CDR1 and CDR2: SQVTM, ANQGSEA. The CDR3 totals 14 residues. The V end lost 2 bases, the J end lost 4 bases, and 12 bases lay between the germline ends. The CDR3 loop reads CSVEIGAFGNTIYL. The CDR3 nucleotides are TGCAGCGTTGAAATTGGGGCATTCGGAAACACCATATATCTT.